Described below is a single T cell receptor beta chain sequence and its context. Its antigen is currently not known. No base-level quality is on record; no much larger clone is a single base apart. Each collaborating institution followed its own protocols to collect whole blood in K2EDTA tubes. For TCRbeta analysis, collaborator samples were shipped as frozen whole blood, as isolated PBMCs, or as DNA extracted from either sample type. The data are from a study of blood T cell repertoires in COVID-19 (dated by TCRdb to the early 2020s). Notes on the research overall: The collaborator samples originated in the United States, Italy and Spain and spanned the acute and convalescent phases of COVID-19. The material from the prospective study consisted of cDNA or gDNA derived from T cells, B-cell-depleted T cells, or PBMCs. The samples were drawn from two sources: the first 160 participants of the ongoing ImmuneRACE study, and 950 to 1,500 subjects contributed by 6 global collaborators. Where HLA class I and class II types were available, the types were taken from metadata supplied by the sample provider, not from assay-based typing. The dataset comprised deeply sampled blood TCRbeta repertoires from subjects exposed to, actively infected with, or recovered from COVID-19. The repertoires were released in a freely available public database intended as a resource for research on the immune response to SARS-CoV-2. A de-identified subject ID, COVID-19 status, age in years and sex were almost always included in the sample metadata. On the study overall, not on this receptor specifically: The quantity of clinical and demographic metadata differed by source and by participant and was supplied without curation.

Here V drops 4 bases and J drops 5 bases, and the junction holds 5 bases not matched to any gene. The germline V gene (reference sequence) gives CDR1 as GTSNPN and CDR2 as SVGIG. Reading from cysteine to phenylalanine, the CDR3 counts 13 amino acids. Only the CDR3 DNA stays, 39 bases, in frame from base 1. TCRbeta CDR3 regions were amplified from genomic DNA by means of the immunoSEQ Assay, a bias-controlled multiplex PCR. In the original analysis: Nucleated cell counts per sample were estimated from amplification of reference gene primers within the assay. To quantify the absolute abundance of each unique TCRbeta CDR3 rearrangement, sequence reads were collapsed and filtered. For each sample, productive Simpson clonality was calculated as the square root of Simpson's diversity index over productive rearrangements. The source is immuneACCESS, and TCRdb retained only in-frame sequences with V and J called. Part of the clones is not carried over; for the studies checked, unresolved V genes explain less than half of this, and the remainder is unexplained. The V and J calls and clone size come from that table; D and trimming were worked out from the DNA. This sample gives fewer than 300,000 clones in total; about 80% of them show up just once. The top ten clonotypes cover 3% to 3.5% of the sample.

This chain joins TRBV30 to TRBJ1-1; 9 of the junction bases match TRBD1. This TCR was recovered from a woman aged 80 or over with acute or convalescent COVID-19. The material sequenced was peripheral blood. The CDR3 sequence is CAWTGQGGTEAFF. DNA sequence: TGTGCCTGGACGGGACAGGGAGGTACTGAAGCTTTCTTT.